The TCR beta chain under discussion was sequenced for a study of T-cell memory formation after mild COVID-19 (dated by TCRdb to the early 2020s). Regarding the complete study: TCR sequence clusters from the two donors were found to be largely donor specific. In a couple of donors, T-cell clones that expanded and contracted after mild COVID-19 were tracked by sequencing TCRalpha and TCRbeta repertoires over time. Two young, previously healthy adult volunteers made up the cohort, one male and one female. The study at large found these results: The detection of some responding clones in pre-infection memory suggests that pre-existing cross-reactive memory T cells joined the SARS-CoV-2 response. Only a couple of mild cases were covered by the study, and larger cohorts that include severe cases with pre-infection samples were considered necessary. Clones that contracted from day 15 to 85 showed balanced CD4/CD8 phenotypes, whereas a second wave of clones that expanded from day 15 to 37 leaned towards CD4+. SARS-CoV-2 specificity was not confirmed for the second-wave clones peaking on day 37. Contracting CD4+ clones were found mainly in CM and EM memory subsets, while CD8+ clones were enriched in EMRA.

This clonotype was observed a few times. What this receptor recognizes is not known. Per-base quality was not reported, and no clone a single base away is much larger than it. Ficoll-Paque density gradient centrifugation was the method used to isolate PBMCs. The sequencer listed for this sample is Illumina NovaSeq 6000. TCRalpha and TCRbeta cDNA libraries were built by 5'RACE with constant-segment primers, adding sample barcodes and unique molecular identifiers. RNA was extracted from every sample with Trizol reagent. The libraries were amplified in two PCR steps, and the second step added a second sample barcode and Illumina TruSeq adapters. Libraries were sequenced on an Illumina NovaSeq with 2 x 150 bp paired-end reads. The paper's data handling went like this. With migec v1.2.7, reads were demultiplexed and then collapsed into UMI-guided consensus sequences. With mixcr v2.1.11, UMI consensuses were aligned to TRA and TRB V and J templates and assembled into clonotypes. A clonotype was counted as expanded or contracted only when both edgeR and NoisET called the clonotype significant, with the noise models trained on biological replicates. For edgeR calls, the cutoffs were a false discovery rate-adjusted p below 0.01 and a log2 fold-change threshold of 1. As an exploratory analysis of dynamics, max-normalized trajectories of the 1000 most abundant clonotypes were examined with PCA combined with hierarchical clustering. The CD4 or CD8 phenotype of responding clones was assigned using the separately sequenced CD4+ and CD8+ repertoires. The public reads were reanalyzed by TCRdb: fastp trimming at Q25, MiXCR alignment, in-frame beta chains only. Rows are combined by CDR3 protein, so each entry shows the most common genes and DNA. For this entry, the V and J calls and clone size follow TCRdb and not the study's own pipeline. The sample table lists some 300,000 distinct CDR3 sequences, 20% to 25% of them with a count of one. 21% of the sample belongs to the ten largest clones.

The receptor's source is a man aged 18 to 30 who had mild COVID-19 (a few samples of this study predate the infection). The sample titles of this study are shuffled in the database, so cell type and time point are left out; the donor was told from shared clones. The sequencing input was PBMCs or a T cell subset sorted from them (not recorded which).

The CDR3 is CASSYRAPKAHNEQFF. Here is the DNA: TGTGCCAGCAGTTACCGGGCCCCGAAGGCCCACAATGAGCAGTTCTTC. The chain was built from TRBV6-5 and TRBJ2-1; the D segment cannot be called with confidence. The junction shows trimming of 2 bases on V and 5 bases on J, plus 16 bases between the germline ends. CDR1 and CDR2 are read off the germline V gene as MNHEY and SVGAGI. The CDR3 contains 16 residues, cysteine and phenylalanine counted. Of all the DNA, just the CDR3 is kept, 48 bases in frame from base 1.